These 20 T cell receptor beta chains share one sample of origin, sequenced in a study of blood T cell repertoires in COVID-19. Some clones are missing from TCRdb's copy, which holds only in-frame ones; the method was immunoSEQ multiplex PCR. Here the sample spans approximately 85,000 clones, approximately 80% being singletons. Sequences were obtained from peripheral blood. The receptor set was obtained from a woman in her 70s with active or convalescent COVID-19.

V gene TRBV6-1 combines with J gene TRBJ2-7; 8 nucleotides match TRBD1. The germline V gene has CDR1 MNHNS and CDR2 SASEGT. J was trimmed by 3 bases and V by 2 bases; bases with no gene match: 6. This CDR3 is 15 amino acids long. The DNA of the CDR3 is TGTGCCAGCAGTGAATTCGGACAGGGTTACTACGAGCAGTACTTC. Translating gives CASSEFGQGYYEQYF.

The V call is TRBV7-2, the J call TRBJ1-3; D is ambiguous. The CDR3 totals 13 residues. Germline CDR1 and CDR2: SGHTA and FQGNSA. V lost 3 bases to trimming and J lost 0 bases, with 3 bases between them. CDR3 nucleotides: TGTGCCAGCAGCTTTAACTCTGGAAACACCATATATTTT. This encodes CASSFNSGNTIYF.

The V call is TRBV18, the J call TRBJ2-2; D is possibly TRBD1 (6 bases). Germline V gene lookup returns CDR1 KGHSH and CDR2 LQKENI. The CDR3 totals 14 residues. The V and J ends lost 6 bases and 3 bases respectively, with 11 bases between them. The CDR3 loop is CASSQDSYTGELFF. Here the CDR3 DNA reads TGTGCCAGCTCCCAGGACAGTTACACCGGGGAGCTGTTTTTT.

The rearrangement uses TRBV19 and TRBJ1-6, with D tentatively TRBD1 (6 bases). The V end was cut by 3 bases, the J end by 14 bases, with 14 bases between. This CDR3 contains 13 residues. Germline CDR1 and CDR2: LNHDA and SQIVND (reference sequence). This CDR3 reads CASSMAGTRALHF. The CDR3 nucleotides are TGTGCCAGTAGTATGGCTGGGACACGTGCCCTCCACTTT.

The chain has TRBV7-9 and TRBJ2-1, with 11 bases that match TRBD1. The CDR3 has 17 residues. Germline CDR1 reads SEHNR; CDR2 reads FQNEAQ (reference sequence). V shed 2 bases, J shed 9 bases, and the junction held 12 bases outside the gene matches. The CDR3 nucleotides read TGTGCCAGCAGCTTACTCTTCCGGACAGGGGGCAGAGGTGAGCAGTTCTTC. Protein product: CASSLLFRTGGRGEQFF.

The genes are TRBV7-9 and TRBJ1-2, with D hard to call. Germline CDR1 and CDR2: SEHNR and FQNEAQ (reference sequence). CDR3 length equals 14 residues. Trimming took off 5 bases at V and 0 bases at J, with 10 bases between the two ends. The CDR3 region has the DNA TGTGCCAGCAGCCCTTACAGTGCTAACTATGGCTACACCTTC. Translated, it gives CASSPYSANYGYTF.

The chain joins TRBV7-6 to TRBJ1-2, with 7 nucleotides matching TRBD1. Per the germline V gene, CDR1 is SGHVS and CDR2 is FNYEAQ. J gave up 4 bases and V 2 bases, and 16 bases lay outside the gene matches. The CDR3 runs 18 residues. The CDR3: CASSLLGQPLGGSYGYTF. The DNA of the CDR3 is TGTGCCAGCAGCTTATTGGGACAGCCCCTAGGAGGAAGCTATGGCTACACCTTC.

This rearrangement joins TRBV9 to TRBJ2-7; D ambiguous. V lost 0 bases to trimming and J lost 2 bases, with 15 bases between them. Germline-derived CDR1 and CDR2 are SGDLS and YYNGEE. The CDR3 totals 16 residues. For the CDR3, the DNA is TGTGCCAGCAGCGTAGATCTGGCCCAAAGTGCCTACGAGCAGTACTTC. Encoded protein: CASSVDLAQSAYEQYF.

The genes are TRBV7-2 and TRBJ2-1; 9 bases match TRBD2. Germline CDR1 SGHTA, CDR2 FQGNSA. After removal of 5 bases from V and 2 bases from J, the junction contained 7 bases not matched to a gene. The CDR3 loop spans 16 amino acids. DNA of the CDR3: TGTGCCAGCAGCCCGTCTAGCGGGATCACCTACAATGAGCAGTTCTTC. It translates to CASSPSSGITYNEQFF.

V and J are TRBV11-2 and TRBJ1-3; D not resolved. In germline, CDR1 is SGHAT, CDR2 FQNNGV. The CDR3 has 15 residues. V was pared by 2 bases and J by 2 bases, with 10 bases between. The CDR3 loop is CASSLMLAAGNTIYF. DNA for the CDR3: TGTGCCAGCAGCTTAATGTTAGCTGCTGGAAACACCATATATTTT. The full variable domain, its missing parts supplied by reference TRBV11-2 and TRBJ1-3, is EAGVAQSPRYKIIEKRQSVAFWCNPISGHATLYWYQQILGQGPKLLIQFQNNGVVDDSQLPKDRFSAERLKGVDSTLKIQPAKLEDSAVYLCASSLMLAAGNTIYFGEGSWLTVV.

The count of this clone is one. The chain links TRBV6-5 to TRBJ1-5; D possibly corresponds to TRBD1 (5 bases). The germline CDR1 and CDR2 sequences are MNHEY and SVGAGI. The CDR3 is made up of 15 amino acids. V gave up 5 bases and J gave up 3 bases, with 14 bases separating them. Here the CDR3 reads CASSREGAYNQPQHF. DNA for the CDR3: TGTGCCAGCAGTAGGGAAGGGGCTTACAATCAGCCCCAGCATTTT.

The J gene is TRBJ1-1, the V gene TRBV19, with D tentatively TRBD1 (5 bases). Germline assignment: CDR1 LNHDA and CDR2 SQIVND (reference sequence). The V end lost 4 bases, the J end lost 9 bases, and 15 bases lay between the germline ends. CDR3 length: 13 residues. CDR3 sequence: CASSTIGQVKAFF. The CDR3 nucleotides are TGTGCCAGTAGTACGATAGGACAAGTGAAAGCTTTCTTT.

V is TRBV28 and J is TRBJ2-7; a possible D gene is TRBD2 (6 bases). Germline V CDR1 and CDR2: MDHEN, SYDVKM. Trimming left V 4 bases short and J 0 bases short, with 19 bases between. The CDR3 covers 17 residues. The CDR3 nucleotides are TGTGCCAGCAGTTGGGTGATCCGGGGGAAAAACTCCTACGAGCAGTACTTC. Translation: CASSWVIRGKNSYEQYF.

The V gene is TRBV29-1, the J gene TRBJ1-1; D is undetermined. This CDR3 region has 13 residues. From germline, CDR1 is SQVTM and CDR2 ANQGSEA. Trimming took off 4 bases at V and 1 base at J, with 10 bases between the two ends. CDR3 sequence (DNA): TGCAGCGTTGGAGGCCAGTGGAACACTGAAGCTTTCTTT. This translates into CSVGGQWNTEAFF.

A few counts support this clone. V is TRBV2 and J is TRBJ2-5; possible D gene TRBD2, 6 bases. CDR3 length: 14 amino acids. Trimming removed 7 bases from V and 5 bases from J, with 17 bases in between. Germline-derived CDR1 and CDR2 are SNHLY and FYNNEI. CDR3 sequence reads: CASTILRDSETQYF. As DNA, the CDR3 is TGTGCCAGCACCATTCTCCGGGACTCCGAGACCCAGTACTTC.

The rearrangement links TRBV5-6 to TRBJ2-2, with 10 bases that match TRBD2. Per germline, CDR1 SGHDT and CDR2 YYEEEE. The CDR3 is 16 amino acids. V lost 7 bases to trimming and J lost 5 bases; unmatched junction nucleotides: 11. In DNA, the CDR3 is TGTGCCAGCCAATTGGGAGTACTAGCGGGGACCGGGGAGCTGTTTTTT. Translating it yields CASQLGVLAGTGELFF.

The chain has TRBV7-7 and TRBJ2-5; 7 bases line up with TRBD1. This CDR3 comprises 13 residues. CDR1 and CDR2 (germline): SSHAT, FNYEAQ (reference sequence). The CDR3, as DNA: TGTGCTGTCGCACAGGGGTTAGAGGAGACCCAGTACTTC. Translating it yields CAVAQGLEETQYF. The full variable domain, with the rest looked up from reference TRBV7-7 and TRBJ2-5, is GAGVSQSPRYKVTKRGQDVTLRCDPISSHATLYWYQQALGQGPEFLTYFNYEAQPDKSGLPSDRFSAERPEGSISTLTIQRTEQRDSAMYRCAVAQGLEETQYFGPGTRLLVL.

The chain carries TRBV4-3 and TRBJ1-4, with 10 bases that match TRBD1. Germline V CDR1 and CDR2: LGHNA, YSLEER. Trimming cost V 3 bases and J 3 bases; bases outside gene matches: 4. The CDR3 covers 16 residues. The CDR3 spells CASSHAGQGANEKLFF. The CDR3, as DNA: TGCGCCAGCAGCCACGCCGGACAGGGGGCTAATGAAAAACTGTTTTTT.

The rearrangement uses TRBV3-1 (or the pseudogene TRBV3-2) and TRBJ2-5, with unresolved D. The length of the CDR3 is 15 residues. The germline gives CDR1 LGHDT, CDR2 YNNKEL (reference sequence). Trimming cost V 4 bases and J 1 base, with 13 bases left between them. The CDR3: CASSPGSAGQETQYF. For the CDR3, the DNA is TGTGCCAGCAGCCCTGGGTCAGCAGGCCAAGAGACCCAGTACTTC.

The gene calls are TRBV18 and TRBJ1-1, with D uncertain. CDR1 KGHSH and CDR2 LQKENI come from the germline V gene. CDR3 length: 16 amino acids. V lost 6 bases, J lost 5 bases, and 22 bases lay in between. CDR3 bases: TGTGCCAGCTCCAGTATGCTACCGGGAGGAGGGACTGAAGCTTTCTTT. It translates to CASSSMLPGGGTEAFF.